This T cell receptor beta chain was documented in a study of blood T cells in healthy people across ages. Per-sample PBMC isolation yielded at least 6.5 million cells. Through a sample-barcoded 5' primer and a J-beta primer mix, a second PCR was run for about 6 to 11 cycles. In TCRdb, the 5' RACE reads were re-called with MiXCR into one record per CDR3 protein. The sample consists of around 800,000 distinct CDR3 sequences, roughly 50% of them appearing once. CDR3 size: 17 residues. Deletions cut 0 bases from V and 0 bases from J, with 12 bases between. The sequencing input was blood. The V and J genes are TRBV12-3 or TRBV12-4 and TRBJ1-5; D possibly corresponds to TRBD1 (5 bases). The receptor comes from a man at least 80 years old in good health. The CDR3: CASSLASVGVSNQPQHF. CDR3 in DNA: TGTGCCAGCAGTTTAGCCTCGGTAGGGGTTAGCAATCAGCCCCAGCATTTT.